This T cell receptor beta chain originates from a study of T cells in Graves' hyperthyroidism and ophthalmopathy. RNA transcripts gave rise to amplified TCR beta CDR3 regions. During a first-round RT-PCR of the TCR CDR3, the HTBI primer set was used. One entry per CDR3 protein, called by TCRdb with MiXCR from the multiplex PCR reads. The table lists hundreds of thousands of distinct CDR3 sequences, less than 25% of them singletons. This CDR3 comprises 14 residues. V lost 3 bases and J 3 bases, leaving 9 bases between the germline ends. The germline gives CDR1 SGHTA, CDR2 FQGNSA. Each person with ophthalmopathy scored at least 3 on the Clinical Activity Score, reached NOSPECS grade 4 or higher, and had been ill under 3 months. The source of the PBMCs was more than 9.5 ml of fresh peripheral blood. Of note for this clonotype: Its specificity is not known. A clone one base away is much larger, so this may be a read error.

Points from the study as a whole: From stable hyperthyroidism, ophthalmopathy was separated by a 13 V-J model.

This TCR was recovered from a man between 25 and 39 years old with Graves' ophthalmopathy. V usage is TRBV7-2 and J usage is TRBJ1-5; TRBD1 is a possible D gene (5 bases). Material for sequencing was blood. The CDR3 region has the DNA TGTGCCAGCAGCTTTGAGGGGTACAATCAGCCCCAGCATTTT. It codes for CASSFEGYNQPQHF.